This T cell receptor (beta chain) was captured by sequencing in a study of blood T cell repertoires in COVID-19. Turning to the study itself: Donors in the United States, Italy and Spain gave samples during acute or convalescent COVID-19.

The cohort comprised adults aged about 18 to 90 years residing in approximately 22 US areas. A case of COVID-19 had been met by exposed participants within 2 weeks before study entry. In the source study's methods: Amplification with reference gene primers provided the estimates of nucleated cell counts. Measured with immunoSEQ multiplex PCR; TCRdb has only the in-frame clones, and not every one. That table is the source of V, J and clone size, and D and trimming were worked out from the DNA. The sample lists fewer than 200,000 clones; roughly 84% were seen once. This CDR3 is 15 amino acids long. Germline values: CDR1 SGHTA, CDR2 FQGTGA. With 3 bases removed from V and 6 bases from J, the gap between germline ends came to 14 bases.

The sequenced sample consisted of PBMCs or T cells enriched from blood (not recorded which). This chain connects TRBV7-3 to TRBJ2-2; D might be TRBD1 (6 bases). This clonotype was sampled from a woman in her 30s who had been exposed to COVID-19. The CDR3 is CASSFTRTVPGELFF. CDR3 sequence (DNA): TGTGCCAGCAGCTTTACCAGGACAGTACCCGGGGAGCTGTTTTTT.